The text below deals with one T cell receptor (beta chain). This sample stems from a study of early T cells in non-severe SARS-CoV-2 infection. Germline CDR1 and CDR2: SGHAT and FQDESV (reference sequence). V lost 6 bases to trimming and J lost 5 bases, with 17 bases between them. The CDR3 runs 14 residues. One entry per CDR3 protein results from TCRdb running MiXCR on the 5' RACE reads. The table lists about 80,000 distinct CDR3 sequences, 10% to 15% of them singletons. This chain connects TRBV11-1 to TRBJ2-7, with D tentatively TRBD1 (6 bases). The material was whole blood, obtained at baseline. The TCR originated in an adult who was a healthcare worker with PCR-confirmed SARS-CoV-2 infection or an uninfected control (not recorded which). The donor label of this sample is uncertain. The CDR3 nucleotides read TGTGCCAGCAGACGTAGCCAGACAGGTGACGAGCAGTACTTC. Translating it yields CASRRSQTGDEQYF. The whole variable domain, remainder taken from reference TRBV11-1 and TRBJ2-7, is EAEVAQSPRYKITEKSQAVAFWCDPISGHATLYWYRQILGQGPELLVQFQDESVVDDSQLPKDRFSAERLKGVDSTLKIQPAELGDSAMYLCASRRSQTGDEQYFGPGTRLTVT.